A single sample gave rise to the 6 T cell receptor beta chains below, sequenced in a study of shared clonotypes between healthy human individuals. Some clones are missing from TCRdb's copy, which holds only in-frame ones; the method was immunoSEQ multiplex PCR. The sample records some 1,400,000 clones, 95% to 97% being singletons. Sequences were obtained from naive CD4+ T cells sorted from blood. Subset meaning: CD45RA+ positively selected. These receptors all stem from a man between 25 and 39 years old in good health.

The gene calls are TRBV10-3 and TRBJ1-4; tentatively, D is TRBD1 (5 bases). The CDR3 runs to 13 residues. Looked up from germline, CDR1 is ENHRY and CDR2 is SYGVKD. V was pared by 8 bases and J by 2 bases, with 9 bases between. The CDR3 bases are TGTGCCATCGGGGCGGGTACTAATGAAAAACTGTTTTTT. This sequence encodes CAIGAGTNEKLFF.

The chain employs TRBV5-1 and TRBJ1-1; no firm D call. This CDR3 comprises 14 residues. Between the trimmed V and J ends, which lost 1 base and 1 base, there was a span of 8 bases. The V gene's germline CDR1 is SGHRS and CDR2 YFSETQ. The CDR3 region is CASSLSSANTEAFF. CDR3 coding DNA: TGCGCCAGCAGCTTGTCTTCCGCGAACACTGAAGCTTTCTTT. The complete variable domain, with remaining parts taken from reference TRBV5-1 and TRBJ1-1, reads KAGVTQTPRYLIKTRGQQVTLSCSPISGHRSVSWYQQTPGQGLQFLFEYFSETQRNKGNFPGRFSGRQFSNSRSEMNVSTLELGDSALYLCASSLSSANTEAFFGQGTRLTVV.

This rearrangement joins TRBV4-1 to TRBJ1-4; TRBD1 might be the D (6 bases). Germline values: CDR1 MGHRA, CDR2 YSYEKL. V was clipped by 6 bases and J by 2 bases, with 13 bases between them. This CDR3 comprises 15 residues. The CDR3 spells CASSLAGGTNEKLFF. The CDR3 DNA sequence: TGCGCCAGCAGTCTCGCCGGGGGCACTAATGAAAAACTGTTTTTT.

V usage is TRBV28 and J usage is TRBJ2-1, with 12 bases aligning to TRBD2. Per germline, CDR1 MDHEN and CDR2 SYDVKM. This CDR3 comprises 16 residues. Losses at the gene ends were 2 bases for V and 4 bases for J; bases not matched to a gene: 3. The CDR3 DNA reads as TGTGCCAGCAGTTTAGTGGGGACTAGCGGGTACAATGAGCAGTTCTTC. It is translated as CASSLVGTSGYNEQFF.

Written as DNA, the CDR3 is TGTGCCAGCAGTTACGAGGGATGGGGCACTGAAGCTTTCTTT. Translated: CASSYEGWGTEAFF. The V and J genes are TRBV6-5 and TRBJ1-1; no reliable D call. The CDR3 is made up of 14 amino acids. V shed 2 bases and J shed 4 bases, with 11 bases lying between them. Germline loops: CDR1 MNHEY, CDR2 SVGAGI.

The chain joins TRBV5-3 to TRBJ2-7; 12 positions agree with TRBD2. Being an ORF, TRBV5-3 has a function that is uncertain. This CDR3 comprises 15 residues. The trim removed 5 bases at V and 3 bases at J, leaving 6 bases unmatched. DNA for the CDR3: TGTGCCAGAAGTTTCGGGACTAGCGGGTTCTACGAGCAGTACTTC. It is translated as CARSFGTSGFYEQYF.